Listed below are T cell receptor beta chains from one sample, sequenced in a study of CD8+CD57+ T cells in acquired aplastic anemia. TCRdb used MiXCR to reprocess the reads, holding one entry per CDR3 protein. The top ten clones hold roughly 13% of a sample with roughly 170,000 distinct CDR3 sequences, approximately 48% of them seen once. The sample comprised sorted CD4+, CD8+, or CD8+CD57+ T cells (not recorded which) from PBMCs. These receptors all stem from a human donor with aplastic anemia. The conserved cysteine and the conserved F or W are not part of the CDR3 here. D genes are given only for firm matches. Clone size is given for some rows only: seen once, a few or many times, or a class if the clone is expanded.

clone size: many; D gene: TRBD2; J gene: TRBJ2-7; CDR3 length: 16; V gene: TRBV20-1; CDR3 protein: SARDSASGGGPSYEQY
clone size: few; D gene: TRBD1; J gene: TRBJ1-2; CDR3 length: 14; V gene: TRBV7-8; CDR3 protein: ASSLEGDRGLSGYT
clone size: -; D gene: -; J gene: TRBJ2-1; CDR3 length: 15; V gene: TRBV5-4; CDR3 protein: ASSLAQRVSSYNEQF
clone size: -; D gene: -; J gene: TRBJ2-5; CDR3 length: 11; V gene: TRBV19; CDR3 protein: ASSIGPGETQY
clone size: few; D gene: TRBD2; J gene: TRBJ2-7; CDR3 length: 14; V gene: TRBV20-1; CDR3 protein: SAAGTSGSRSYEQY
clone size: -; D gene: TRBD1; J gene: TRBJ2-5; CDR3 length: 13; V gene: TRBV24-1; CDR3 protein: ATSRGTGWQETQY
clone size: many; D gene: -; J gene: TRBJ2-7; CDR3 length: 12; V gene: TRBV7-9; CDR3 protein: ASSLGSGVYEQY
clone size: many; D gene: -; J gene: TRBJ2-4; CDR3 length: 13; V gene: TRBV2; CDR3 protein: ASSSGTEAKNIQY
clone size: -; D gene: -; J gene: TRBJ1-2; CDR3 length: 11; V gene: TRBV24-1; CDR3 protein: ATSGFPNYGYT
clone size: -; D gene: TRBD1; J gene: TRBJ1-4; CDR3 length: 13; V gene: TRBV15; CDR3 protein: ATSERRQGREKLF
clone size: many; D gene: -; J gene: TRBJ2-5; CDR3 length: 13; V gene: TRBV7-6; CDR3 protein: ASSLANRVEETQY
clone size: -; D gene: -; J gene: TRBJ1-1; CDR3 length: 14; V gene: TRBV11-1; CDR3 protein: ASSLKLAASTEEAF
clone size: many; D gene: -; J gene: TRBJ2-1; CDR3 length: 13; V gene: TRBV11-2; CDR3 protein: ASSPRLSSYNEQF
clone size: once; D gene: -; J gene: TRBJ2-1; CDR3 length: 11; V gene: TRBV3-1; CDR3 protein: ASSLKRHNEQF
clone size: many; D gene: -; J gene: TRBJ2-5; CDR3 length: 9; V gene: TRBV7-3; CDR3 protein: ATRILETQY
clone size: many; D gene: TRBD1; J gene: -; CDR3 length: 14; V gene: TRBV11-2; CDR3 protein: ASSLSGQGAASTQY
clone size: many; D gene: TRBD1; J gene: TRBJ2-3; CDR3 length: 14; V gene: TRBV2; CDR3 protein: ASSTGGQGWTDTQY
clone size: -; D gene: -; J gene: TRBJ2-3; CDR3 length: 11; V gene: TRBV7-6; CDR3 protein: ASSSDWVDTQY
clone size: once; D gene: TRBD1; J gene: TRBJ2-5; CDR3 length: 14; V gene: TRBV20-1; CDR3 protein: SAGQGAVGFQETQY
clone size: -; D gene: -; J gene: TRBJ2-7; CDR3 length: 11; V gene: TRBV20-1; CDR3 protein: SAETDSSYEQY
clone size: many; D gene: TRBD2; J gene: TRBJ2-5; CDR3 length: 13; V gene: TRBV19; CDR3 protein: ASSISTSGMKTQY
clone size: -; D gene: -; J gene: TRBJ2-2; CDR3 length: 13; V gene: TRBV3-1; CDR3 protein: ASSQDFRDTGELF
clone size: many; D gene: TRBD2; J gene: TRBJ2-3; CDR3 length: 16; V gene: TRBV7-9; CDR3 protein: ASSFPLRLAGAADTQY
clone size: -; D gene: -; J gene: -; CDR3 length: 11; V gene: TRBV29-1; CDR3 protein: SVLDSETYEQY
clone size: many; D gene: -; J gene: TRBJ2-3; CDR3 length: 10; V gene: TRBV7-3; CDR3 protein: ASSRTGDTQY
clone size: -; D gene: -; J gene: TRBJ2-7; CDR3 length: 9; V gene: TRBV20-1; CDR3 protein: SASNNYEQY
clone size: -; D gene: -; J gene: TRBJ1-5; CDR3 length: 11; V gene: TRBV6-4; CDR3 protein: ASSLDHNQPQH
clone size: -; D gene: TRBD1; J gene: TRBJ1-2; CDR3 length: 11; V gene: TRBV2; CDR3 protein: ASSPGTGEGYT
clone size: many; D gene: -; J gene: TRBJ2-2; CDR3 length: 11; V gene: TRBV12-3/TRBV12-4; CDR3 protein: ASSYSGTGELF
clone size: -; D gene: -; J gene: TRBJ1-6; CDR3 length: 11; V gene: TRBV12-3/TRBV12-4; CDR3 protein: ASRDLNNSPLH
clone size: -; D gene: -; J gene: TRBJ2-2; CDR3 length: 11; V gene: TRBV24-1; CDR3 protein: ARAAVNTGELF
clone size: few; D gene: TRBD1; J gene: TRBJ2-3; CDR3 length: 13; V gene: TRBV6-1; CDR3 protein: ASRWDRGVADTQY
clone size: -; D gene: TRBD1; J gene: TRBJ2-3; CDR3 length: 14; V gene: TRBV5-4; CDR3 protein: ASSMGQGTRTDTQY